The 25 T cell receptor beta chains below come from one sample, sequenced in a study of blood T cell repertoires in COVID-19. Profiled with immunoSEQ multiplex PCR; TCRdb holds only in-frame clones, not every one. The repertoire holds 95,000 to 100,000 clones, with around 85% as singletons. The sequencing input was peripheral blood. The source of these receptors is a woman in her seventies with active or convalescent COVID-19.

The chain combines TRBV2 with TRBJ1-5; 11 nucleotides agree with TRBD1. Germline CDR1 is SNHLY and CDR2 is FYNNEI. Trimming took 8 bases from V and 3 from J; bases not matched to a gene: 6. CDR3 length: 15 residues. The CDR3 nucleotides read TGTGCCAGCCGGGGACAGGGGGGCCCCAATCAGCCCCAGCATTTT. This gives the protein CASRGQGGPNQPQHF.

V gene TRBV20-1 combines with J gene TRBJ2-1; 9 bases align to TRBD2. Germline CDR1 DFQATT, CDR2 SNEGSKA (reference sequence). The junction had 10 bases not matched to a gene; V was cut back by 3 bases and J by 4 bases. The CDR3 extends over 16 amino acids. The CDR3 DNA reads as TGCAGTGCTAGTTCCCAGGCTAGCGGGGCTTACAATGAGCAGTTCTTC. Translated, it gives CSASSQASGAYNEQFF.

The V call is TRBV9, the J call TRBJ2-7, with 7 bases that match TRBD1. Trimming removed 4 bases from V and 0 bases from J; junction bases left unmatched: 4. CDR3 size: 14 residues. Germline V gene data show CDR1 as SGDLS and CDR2 as YYNGEE. The CDR3 region has the DNA TGTGCCAGCAGCCCCCGGACAGGCTCCTACGAGCAGTACTTC. It translates to CASSPRTGSYEQYF.

This chain uses TRBV10-3 with TRBJ1-1, with a weak D call TRBD1 (6 bases). Germline-derived CDR1 and CDR2 are ENHRY and SYGVKD. Trimming shortened V by 4 bases and J by 0 bases, and 9 bases separated the two germline ends. CDR3 length: 14 residues. The CDR3 DNA follows: TGTGCCATCAGTGTCCAGGGGATGAACACTGAAGCTTTCTTT. It is translated as CAISVQGMNTEAFF.

The gene calls are TRBV7-9 and TRBJ2-1; TRBD2 matches at 10 bases. CDR1 and CDR2 from the germline V gene are SEHNR and FQNEAQ (reference sequence). This CDR3 is 14 amino acids long. V gave up 4 bases and J gave up 5 bases; unmatched junction bases: 2. The CDR3 loop is CASSWGTSDNEQFF. The CDR3 DNA reads as TGTGCCAGCAGCTGGGGGACTAGCGACAATGAGCAGTTCTTC.

This CDR3 reads CASSQRTSGYQETQYF. The CDR3 DNA follows: TGTGCCAGCAGCCAAAGGACTAGCGGGTACCAAGAGACCCAGTACTTC. The chain employs TRBV27 and TRBJ2-5; 11 positions match TRBD2. The germline gives CDR1 MNHEY, CDR2 SMNVEV (reference sequence). V was clipped by 6 bases and J by 0 bases; unmatched bases: 6. The CDR3 covers 16 residues.

The table lists this clone with a count of one. The V and J genes are TRBV23-1 and TRBJ1-3; possibly TRBD1 for D (5 bases). TRBV23-1 has ORF status, its function being uncertain. This CDR3 has 19 amino acids. Trimming stripped 2 bases from V and 2 bases from J, with 22 bases between. The CDR3 region is CASSQKDMNALLPGNTIYF. CDR3 DNA: TGCGCCAGCAGTCAAAAGGACATGAACGCCTTGTTGCCTGGAAACACCATATATTTT.

This clone was seen more than once but under ten times. The V call is TRBV6-2 or TRBV6-3, the J call TRBJ2-6, with 8 bases matching TRBD1. Germline values: CDR1 MNHEY, CDR2 SVGEGT. Losses at the gene ends were 5 bases for V and 0 bases for J; bases not matched to a gene: 9. The CDR3 contains 18 residues. The CDR3 region is CASSDGTGGISGANVLTF. Written as DNA, the CDR3 is TGTGCCAGCAGTGACGGGACAGGTGGGATCTCTGGGGCCAACGTCCTGACTTTC.

The V and J genes are TRBV19 and TRBJ2-7, with 7 positions matching TRBD1. CDR3 length equals 14 residues. Unmatched junction bases numbered 6, after V lost 5 bases and J lost 2 bases. The V gene's germline CDR1 is LNHDA and CDR2 SQIVND (reference sequence). The CDR3 DNA reads as TGTGCCAGTAGTGACCGACAGGGTACCTACGAGCAGTACTTC. This sequence encodes CASSDRQGTYEQYF.

This clone was seen more than once but under ten times. The chain is built from TRBV18 and TRBJ2-2, with D perhaps TRBD1 (6 bases). This CDR3 has 18 residues. The germline V gene has CDR1 KGHSH and CDR2 LQKENI. Trimming removed 0 bases from V and 6 bases from J, with 20 bases in between. The chain's CDR3 is CASSPPSTGIRTPGELFF. For the CDR3, the DNA is TGTGCCAGCTCACCACCAAGTACAGGGATTCGAACCCCCGGGGAGCTGTTTTTT. The full variable domain, with the rest looked up from reference TRBV18 and TRBJ2-2, is NAGVMQNPRHLVRRRGQEARLRCSPMKGHSHVYWYRQLPEEGLKFMVYLQKENIIDESGMPKERFSAEFPKEGPSILRIQQVVRGDSAAYFCASSPPSTGIRTPGELFFGEGSRLTVL.

This chain connects TRBV24-1 to TRBJ1-5, with a possible D match to TRBD1 (5 bases). The ends were cut back, 6 bases at V and 6 bases at J, with 14 bases in the middle. The CDR3 has 14 residues. CDR1 is KGHDR and CDR2 is SFDVKD in the germline V gene. CDR3 in amino acids: CATSLTVYPQPQHF. CDR3 sequence (DNA): TGTGCCACCAGTCTGACAGTTTACCCTCAGCCCCAGCATTTT.

V is TRBV6-5 and J is TRBJ1-4, with TRBD1 matching over 9 bases. This CDR3 is 16 amino acids long. With 2 bases clipped from V and 6 bases from J, the junction kept 7 bases outside the gene matches. Per the germline V gene, CDR1 is MNHEY and CDR2 is SVGAGI. CDR3 region: CASSYLRQGGYEKLFF. CDR3 DNA: TGTGCCAGCAGTTACCTCCGACAGGGGGGATATGAAAAACTGTTTTTT.

V is TRBV7-2 and J is TRBJ2-1; 8 bases map to TRBD1. Germline CDR1 reads SGHTA; CDR2 reads FQGNSA. With 6 bases clipped from V and 0 bases from J, the junction kept 4 bases outside the gene matches. The CDR3 runs 15 residues. DNA of the CDR3: TGTGCCAGCAGGGGAACAGGGGGCTCCTACAATGAGCAGTTCTTC. Amino acids: CASRGTGGSYNEQFF.

The chain combines TRBV25-1 with TRBJ1-2; 10 positions agree with TRBD1. After removal of 4 bases from V and 4 bases from J, the junction contained 9 bases not matched to a gene. Germline loops: CDR1 MGHDK, CDR2 SYGVNS. This CDR3 spans 16 amino acids. This chain's CDR3 is CASSAGTGAGSYGYTF. CDR3 nucleotide sequence: TGTGCCAGCAGTGCCGGGACAGGGGCGGGTAGCTATGGCTACACCTTC.

This chain connects TRBV28 to TRBJ2-3; D is possibly TRBD1 (6 bases). CDR3 size: 21 residues. CDR1 is MDHEN and CDR2 is SYDVKM in the germline V gene. V was cut by 3 bases and J by 2 bases, with 30 bases left in between. The CDR3 sequence: CASSFSFRDQFFGTNTDTQYF. DNA of the CDR3: TGTGCCAGCAGTTTTTCGTTCCGGGACCAATTCTTTGGGACAAACACAGATACGCAGTATTTT.

The rearrangement joins TRBV7-2 to TRBJ2-1, with 11 bases matching TRBD2. V lost 4 bases and J lost 9; bases outside the gene matches: 11. Germline V gene lookup returns CDR1 SGHTA and CDR2 FQGNSA. This CDR3 region has 16 residues. CDR3 amino acids: CASSSGGSGGGSEQFF. Written as DNA, the CDR3 is TGTGCCAGCAGCTCGGGAGGTAGCGGGGGGGGCAGTGAGCAGTTCTTC.

V is TRBV6-5 and J is TRBJ2-3; possible D gene TRBD1, 6 bases. Deletions cut 8 bases from V and 5 bases from J, with 17 bases between. CDR1 and CDR2 from the germline V gene are MNHEY and SVGAGI. The CDR3 has 14 residues. CDR3 amino acids: CASGTQGFGDTQYF. CDR3 DNA: TGTGCCAGCGGGACGCAGGGGTTCGGAGATACGCAGTATTTT.

The chain joins TRBV7-3 to TRBJ2-5, with 9 bases fitting TRBD2. The trim removed 3 bases at V and 5 bases at J, leaving 4 bases unmatched. Germline CDR1 reads SGHTA; CDR2 reads FQGTGA. The CDR3 covers 14 residues. The CDR3: CASSFGGGAETQYF. As DNA, the CDR3 is TGTGCCAGCAGCTTTGGCGGGGGGGCGGAGACCCAGTACTTC.

The CDR3 protein is CASSSQNGNIQYF. The DNA for the CDR3 is TGTGCCAGCAGTTCCCAGAACGGGAACATTCAGTACTTC. The chain links TRBV12-3 or TRBV12-4 to TRBJ2-4; no firm D call. The CDR3 totals 13 residues. Deletions cut 4 bases from V and 7 bases from J, with 11 bases between.

The chain combines TRBV5-1 with TRBJ1-2, with 9 bases identical to TRBD1. The CDR3 is 15 amino acids. V gave up 0 bases and J gave up 8 bases; unmatched junction bases: 8. The V gene's germline CDR1 is SGHRS and CDR2 YFSETQ. DNA for the CDR3: TGCGCCAGCAGCTTGGATCGGACAGGGGCAGGGGGCTACACCTTC. This gives the protein CASSLDRTGAGGYTF.

The chain recombines TRBV19 with TRBJ1-4, with TRBD1 matching over 8 bases. This CDR3 is built from 17 residues. Germline lookup yields CDR1 LNHDA and CDR2 SQIVND (reference sequence). Trimming at V came to 3 bases and at J to 8 bases, leaving 14 bases not matched to a gene. The CDR3 loop is CASSMGTGNGVGEKLFF. CDR3 nucleotides: TGTGCCAGTAGTATGGGGACAGGTAACGGCGTGGGGGAAAAACTGTTTTTT. Using reference TRBV19 and TRBJ1-4 for the parts outside the CDR3, the full variable domain is DGGITQSPKYLFRKEGQNVTLSCEQNLNHDAMYWYRQDPGQGLRLIYYSQIVNDFQKGDIAEGYSVSREKKESFPLTVTSAQKNPTAFYLCASSMGTGNGVGEKLFFGSGTQLSVL.

The rearrangement uses TRBV15 and TRBJ1-1; D is possibly TRBD1 (5 bases). Germline V gene lookup returns CDR1 LNHNV and CDR2 YYDKDF (reference sequence). This CDR3 has 15 residues. The V end lost 1 base, the J end lost 1 base, and 10 bases lay between the germline ends. The CDR3 sequence is CATSRVAGENTEAFF. Here the CDR3 DNA reads TGTGCCACCAGCAGAGTGGCGGGGGAGAACACTGAAGCTTTCTTT.

The chain joins TRBV18 to TRBJ2-5; possible D gene TRBD2, 5 bases. V gave up 2 bases and J gave up 4 bases, with 8 bases separating them. There are 13 residues in the CDR3. Germline-derived CDR1 and CDR2 are KGHSH and LQKENI. The CDR3 DNA reads as TGTGCCAGCTCACCAATCCGGGGAGAGACCCAGTACTTC. This translates into CASSPIRGETQYF.

CDR3 coding DNA: TGTGCCTGGAGTGCGAGGATGGGACAGTATAGCAATCAGCCCCAGCATTTT. This translates into CAWSARMGQYSNQPQHF. The chain joins TRBV30 to TRBJ1-5; 7 nucleotides agree with TRBD1. The CDR3 is made up of 17 amino acids. Germline values: CDR1 GTSNPN, CDR2 SVGIG (reference sequence). V trimming: 1 base; J trimming: 0 bases; junction bases outside the gene matches: 9.

V and J are TRBV3-1 (or the pseudogene TRBV3-2) and TRBJ2-1, with a weak D call TRBD2 (5 bases). The ends were cut back, 0 bases at V and 4 bases at J, with 16 bases in the middle. The CDR3 is made up of 17 amino acids. Per germline, CDR1 LGHDT and CDR2 YNNKEL (reference sequence). For the CDR3, the DNA is TGTGCCAGCAGCCAAGATACTAGACAAGGCGGTTACAATGAGCAGTTCTTC. Its protein product is CASSQDTRQGGYNEQFF.